This T cell receptor (beta chain) was profiled in a study of blood T cell repertoires in COVID-19. This table comes from immunoSEQ multiplex PCR, and its TCRdb copy is limited to in-frame clones, with some not included. The sample records some 120,000 clones, around 76% being singletons. This sequence originates from an older man with COVID-19, enrolled during active disease. Sequencing was done on a sample of peripheral blood.

The CDR3 protein is CASGSDGTRVQETQYF. CDR3 coding DNA: TGTGCTAGTGGATCCGACGGGACTAGGGTTCAAGAGACCCAGTACTTC. The chain is built from TRBV12-5 and TRBJ2-5; 8 positions match TRBD2. Germline lookup yields CDR1 LGHNT and CDR2 FRNRAP. V shed 6 bases, J shed 2 bases, and the junction held 11 bases outside the gene matches. There are 16 residues in the CDR3. Drawing the rest from reference TRBV12-5 and TRBJ2-5, the complete variable domain is DARVTQTPRHKVTEMGQEVTMRCQPILGHNTVFWYRQTMMQGLELLAYFRNRAPLDDSGMPKDRFSAEMPDATLATLKIQPSEPRDSAVYFCASGSDGTRVQETQYFGPGTRLLVL.